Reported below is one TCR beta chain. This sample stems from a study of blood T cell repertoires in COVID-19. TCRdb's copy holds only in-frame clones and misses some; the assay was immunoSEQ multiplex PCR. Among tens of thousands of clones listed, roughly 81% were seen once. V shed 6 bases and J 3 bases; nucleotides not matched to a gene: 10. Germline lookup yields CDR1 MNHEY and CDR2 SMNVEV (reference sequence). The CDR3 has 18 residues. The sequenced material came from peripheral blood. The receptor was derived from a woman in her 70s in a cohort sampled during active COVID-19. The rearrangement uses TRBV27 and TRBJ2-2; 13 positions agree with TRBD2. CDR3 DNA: TGTGCCAGCAGCACATTGGGACTAGCGGGAATTTACACCGGGGAGCTGTTTTTT. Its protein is CASSTLGLAGIYTGELFF.